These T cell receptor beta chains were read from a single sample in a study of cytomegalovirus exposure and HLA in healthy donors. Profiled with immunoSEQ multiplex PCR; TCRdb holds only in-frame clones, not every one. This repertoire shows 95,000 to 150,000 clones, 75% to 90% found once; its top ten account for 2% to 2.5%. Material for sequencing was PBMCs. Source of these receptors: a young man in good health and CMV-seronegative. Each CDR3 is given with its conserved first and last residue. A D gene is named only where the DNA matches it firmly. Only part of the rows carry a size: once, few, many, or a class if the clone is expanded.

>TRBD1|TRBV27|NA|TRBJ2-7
CASSLRGDRGAHEQYF
TGTGCCAGCAGTTTAAGAGGGGACAGGGGGGCCCACGAGCAGTACTTC
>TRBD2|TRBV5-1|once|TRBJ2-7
CASSGASGGVAEQYF
TGCGCCAGCAGCGGAGCTAGCGGGGGGGTTGCCGAGCAGTACTTC
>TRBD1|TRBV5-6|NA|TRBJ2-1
CASSLEGTGYNEQFF
TGTGCCAGCAGCTTGGAGGGGACAGGTTACAATGAGCAGTTCTTC
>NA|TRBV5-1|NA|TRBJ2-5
CASSWTEQETQYF
TGCGCCAGCAGCTGGACAGAACAAGAGACCCAGTACTTC
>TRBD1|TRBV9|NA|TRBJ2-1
CASSTGQGGVDEQFF
TGTGCCAGCAGCACAGGACAGGGGGGCGTTGATGAGCAGTTCTTC
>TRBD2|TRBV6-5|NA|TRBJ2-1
CASSTTSGGHNEQFF
TGTGCCAGCAGTACGACTAGCGGGGGCCACAATGAGCAGTTCTTC
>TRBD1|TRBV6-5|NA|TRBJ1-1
CASSSFRGQNTEAFF
TGTGCCAGCAGTTCCTTCAGGGGGCAGAACACTGAAGCTTTCTTT
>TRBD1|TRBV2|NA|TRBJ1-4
CASSAGQDHNEKLFF
TGTGCCAGCAGCGCCGGACAGGACCACAATGAAAAACTGTTTTTT
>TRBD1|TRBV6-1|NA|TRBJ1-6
CASSGTGDSPLHF
TGTGCCAGCAGTGGGACAGGGGATTCACCCCTCCACTTT
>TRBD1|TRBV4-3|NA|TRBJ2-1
CASSLTGRYYEQFF
TGCGCCAGCAGTCTGACAGGGCGGTATTATGAGCAGTTCTTC
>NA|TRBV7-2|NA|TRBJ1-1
CASSLSGTTPKAFF
TGTGCCAGCAGCTTATCCGGGACAACCCCCAAAGCTTTCTTT
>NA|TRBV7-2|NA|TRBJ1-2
CASSLVYYGYTF
TGTGCCAGCAGCTTAGTATACTATGGCTACACCTTC
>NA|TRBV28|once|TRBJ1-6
CASTNGQGVFHSPLHF
TGTGCCAGCACGAACGGGCAGGGTGTTTTTCATTCACCCCTCCACTTT
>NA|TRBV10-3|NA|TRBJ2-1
CAISESTNEQFF
TGTGCCATCAGTGAGTCGACAAATGAGCAGTTCTTC
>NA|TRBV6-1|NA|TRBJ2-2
CASSEAGEPGELFF
TGTGCCAGCAGTGAAGCCGGGGAGCCCGGGGAGCTGTTTTTT
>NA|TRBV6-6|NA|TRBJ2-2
CASSYEGTTNTGELFF
TGTGCCAGCAGTTACGAAGGGACAACGAACACCGGGGAGCTGTTTTTT
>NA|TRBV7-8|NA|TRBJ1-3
CASSLAATGNTIYF
TGTGCCAGCAGCTTAGCAGCTACTGGAAACACCATATATTTT
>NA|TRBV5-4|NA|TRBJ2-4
CASSLVSGGAGAKNSQYF
TGTGCCAGCAGCTTGGTCTCTGGGGGGGCGGGAGCCAAAAACAGTCAGTACTTC
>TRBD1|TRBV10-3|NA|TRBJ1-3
CAIRPGTASGNTIYF
TGTGCCATCAGACCTGGGACAGCCTCTGGAAACACCATATATTTT
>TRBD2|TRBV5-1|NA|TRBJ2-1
CASGLAGSYNEQFF
TGCGCCAGCGGGCTAGCGGGCTCCTACAATGAGCAGTTCTTC
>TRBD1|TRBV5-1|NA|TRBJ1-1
CASSLGVTGTTEAFF
TGCGCCAGCAGCTTGGGCGTGACAGGGACCACTGAAGCTTTCTTT
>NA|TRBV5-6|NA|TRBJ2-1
CASSPDLGNEQFF
TGTGCCAGCAGCCCGGACTTGGGCAATGAGCAGTTCTTC